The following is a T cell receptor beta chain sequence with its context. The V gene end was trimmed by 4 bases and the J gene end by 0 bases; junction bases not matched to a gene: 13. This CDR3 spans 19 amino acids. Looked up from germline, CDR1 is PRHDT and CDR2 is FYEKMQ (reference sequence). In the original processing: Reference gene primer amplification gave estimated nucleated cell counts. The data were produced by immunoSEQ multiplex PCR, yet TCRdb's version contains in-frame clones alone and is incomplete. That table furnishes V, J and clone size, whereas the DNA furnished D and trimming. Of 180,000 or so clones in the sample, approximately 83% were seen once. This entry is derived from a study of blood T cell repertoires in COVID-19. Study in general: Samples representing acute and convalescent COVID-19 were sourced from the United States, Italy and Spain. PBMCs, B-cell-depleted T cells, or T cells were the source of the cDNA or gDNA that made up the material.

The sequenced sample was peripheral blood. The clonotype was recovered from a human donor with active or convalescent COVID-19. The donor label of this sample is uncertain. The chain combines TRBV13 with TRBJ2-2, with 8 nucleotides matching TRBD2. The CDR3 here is CASSSHRRTGGPNTGELFF. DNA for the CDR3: TGTGCCAGCAGCTCCCACCGTAGAACGGGAGGGCCGAACACCGGGGAGCTGTTTTTT.